This TCR beta chain was retrieved from a study of T cell responses to AZD1222 COVID-19 vaccine. In its sample, this clone was seen once. Sequencing was performed with immunoSEQ multiplex PCR; in TCRdb, only in-frame clones are kept and a portion is missing. Altogether some 110,000 clones are present, about 82% being singletons, with the ten largest covering approximately 18%. In germline, CDR1 is SEHNR, CDR2 FQNEAQ (reference sequence). CDR3 length: 13 residues. Unmatched junction bases numbered 1, after V lost 5 bases and J lost 6 bases. The J gene is TRBJ1-4, the V gene TRBV7-9; TRBD1 matches 9 bases. The input for sequencing was peripheral blood, taken 28 days after the second AZD1222 dose. The sequence derives from an adult who received the AZD1222 COVID-19 vaccine. The CDR3 sequence: CASSGDRDEKLFF. CDR3 coding DNA: TGTGCCAGCAGCGGGGACAGGGATGAAAAACTGTTTTTT. Supplemented by reference TRBV7-9 and TRBJ1-4, the full variable domain reads DTGVSQNPRHKITKRGQNVTFRCDPISEHNRLYWYRQTLGQGPEFLTYFQNEAQLEKSRLLSDRFSAERPKGSFSTLEIQRTEQGDSAMYLCASSGDRDEKLFFGSGTQLSVL.